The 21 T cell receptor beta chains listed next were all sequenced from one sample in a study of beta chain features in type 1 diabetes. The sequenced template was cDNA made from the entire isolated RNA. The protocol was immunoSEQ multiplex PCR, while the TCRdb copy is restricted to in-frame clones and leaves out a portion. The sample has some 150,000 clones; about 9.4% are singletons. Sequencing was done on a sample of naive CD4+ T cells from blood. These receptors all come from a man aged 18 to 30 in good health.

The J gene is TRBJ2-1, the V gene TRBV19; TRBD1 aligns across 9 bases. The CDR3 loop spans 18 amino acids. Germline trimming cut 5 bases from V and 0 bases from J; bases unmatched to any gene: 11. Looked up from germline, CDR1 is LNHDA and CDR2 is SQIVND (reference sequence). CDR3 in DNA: TGTGCCAGTAGTCCCGGGACAGGGACCTTGTCCTCCTACAATGAGCAGTTCTTC. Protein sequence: CASSPGTGTLSSYNEQFF.

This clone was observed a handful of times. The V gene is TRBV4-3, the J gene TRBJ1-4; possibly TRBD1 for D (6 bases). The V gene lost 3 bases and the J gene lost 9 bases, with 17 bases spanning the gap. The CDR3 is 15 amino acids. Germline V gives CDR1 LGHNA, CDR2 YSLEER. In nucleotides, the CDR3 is TGCGCCAGCAGCCATCTGGGAACAGGGCCCAAAAAACTGTTTTTT. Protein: CASSHLGTGPKKLFF.

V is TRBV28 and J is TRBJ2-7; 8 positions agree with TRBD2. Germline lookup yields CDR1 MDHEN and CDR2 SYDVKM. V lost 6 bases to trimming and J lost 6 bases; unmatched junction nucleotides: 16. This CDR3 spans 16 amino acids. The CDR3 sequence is CASSTSRLAGRGEQYF. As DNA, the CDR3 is TGTGCCAGCAGCACCTCGAGGCTAGCGGGCCGGGGCGAGCAGTACTTC.

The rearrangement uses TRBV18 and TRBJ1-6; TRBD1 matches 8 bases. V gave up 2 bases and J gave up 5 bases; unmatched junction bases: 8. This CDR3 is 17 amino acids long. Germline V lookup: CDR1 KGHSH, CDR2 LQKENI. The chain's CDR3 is CASSPAAGGIDNSPLHF. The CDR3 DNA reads TGTGCCAGCTCACCAGCGGCAGGGGGCATCGATAATTCACCCCTCCACTTT.

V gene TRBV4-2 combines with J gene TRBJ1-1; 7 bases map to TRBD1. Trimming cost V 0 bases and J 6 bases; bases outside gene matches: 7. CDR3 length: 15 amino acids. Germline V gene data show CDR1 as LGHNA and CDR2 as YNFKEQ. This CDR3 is CASSQDPAGGSEAFF. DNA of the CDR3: TGTGCCAGCAGCCAAGATCCGGCAGGGGGGTCTGAAGCTTTCTTT.

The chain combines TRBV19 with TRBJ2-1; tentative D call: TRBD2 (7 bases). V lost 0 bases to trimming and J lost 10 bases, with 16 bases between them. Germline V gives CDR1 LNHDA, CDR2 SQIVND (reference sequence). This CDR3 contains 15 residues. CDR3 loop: CASSIDYRGRGEQFF. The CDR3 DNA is TGTGCCAGTAGTATAGACTACCGAGGGAGGGGGGAGCAGTTCTTC.

The CDR3 nucleotides are TGTGCCAGCAGCCTAAACCCAGGGGCTGGAAACACCATATATTTT. Protein product: CASSLNPGAGNTIYF. The chain employs TRBV9 and TRBJ1-3; TRBD1 is a possible D gene (6 bases). Germline CDR1 is SGDLS and CDR2 is YYNGEE. Deletions cut 4 bases from V and 2 bases from J, with 13 bases between. The CDR3 sequence is 15 residues long.

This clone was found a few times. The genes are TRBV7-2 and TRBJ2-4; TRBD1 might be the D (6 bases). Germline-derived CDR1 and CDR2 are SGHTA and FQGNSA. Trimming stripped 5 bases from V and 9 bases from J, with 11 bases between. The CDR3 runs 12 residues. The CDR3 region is CASSTGIGIQYF. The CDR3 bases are TGTGCCAGCAGCACAGGGATAGGCATTCAGTACTTC.

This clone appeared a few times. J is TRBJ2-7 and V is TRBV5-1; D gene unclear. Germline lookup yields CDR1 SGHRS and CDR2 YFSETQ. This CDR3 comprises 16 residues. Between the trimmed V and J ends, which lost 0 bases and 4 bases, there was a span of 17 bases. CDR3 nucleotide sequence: TGCGCCAGCAGCTTGGCTTCACAGAGTTTCGGTTACGAGCAGTACTTC. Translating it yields CASSLASQSFGYEQYF.

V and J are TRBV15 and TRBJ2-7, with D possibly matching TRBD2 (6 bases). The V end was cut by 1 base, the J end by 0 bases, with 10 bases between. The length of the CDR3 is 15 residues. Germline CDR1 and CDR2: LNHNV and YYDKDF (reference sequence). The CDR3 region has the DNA TGTGCCACCAGCAGAGTAGTCGGGGGCTCCTACGAGCAGTACTTC. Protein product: CATSRVVGGSYEQYF.

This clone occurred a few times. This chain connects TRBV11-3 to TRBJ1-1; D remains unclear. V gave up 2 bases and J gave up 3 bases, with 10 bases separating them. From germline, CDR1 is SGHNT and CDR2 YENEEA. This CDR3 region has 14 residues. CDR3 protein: CASSLRGFDTEAFF. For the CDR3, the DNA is TGTGCCAGCAGCTTACGGGGATTCGACACTGAAGCTTTCTTT.

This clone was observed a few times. The CDR3 is CASKMAGAETQYF. CDR3 coding DNA: TGTGCCAGCAAGATGGCGGGGGCAGAGACCCAGTACTTC. This chain links TRBV6-1 with TRBJ2-5, with a possible D match to TRBD2 (7 bases). The V end was cut by 7 bases, the J end by 4 bases, with 13 bases between. The length of the CDR3 is 13 residues. Germline loops: CDR1 MNHNS, CDR2 SASEGT.

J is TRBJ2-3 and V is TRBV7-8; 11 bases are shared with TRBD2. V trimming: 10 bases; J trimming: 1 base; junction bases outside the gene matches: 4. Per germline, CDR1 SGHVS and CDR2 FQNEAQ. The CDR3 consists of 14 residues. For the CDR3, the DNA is TGTGCCATCGTGACTAGCGGGGGCACAGATACGCAGTATTTT. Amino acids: CAIVTSGGTDTQYF.

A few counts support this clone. DNA of the CDR3: TGTGCCAGCGCTAGCGGGGGCATCAATGAGCAGTTCTTC. This encodes CASASGGINEQFF. The J gene is TRBJ2-1, the V gene TRBV2; 10 positions agree with TRBD2. Germline V gene data show CDR1 as SNHLY and CDR2 as FYNNEI. The CDR3 runs 13 residues. With V trimmed by 8 bases and J by 6 bases, 4 bases remained unmatched.

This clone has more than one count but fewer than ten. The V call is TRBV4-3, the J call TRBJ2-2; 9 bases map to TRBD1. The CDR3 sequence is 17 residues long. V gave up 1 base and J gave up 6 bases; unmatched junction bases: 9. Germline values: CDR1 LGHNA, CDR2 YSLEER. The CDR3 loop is CASSQVAGTGWAGELFF. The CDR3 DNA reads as TGCGCCAGCAGCCAAGTTGCCGGGACAGGGTGGGCCGGGGAGCTGTTTTTT.

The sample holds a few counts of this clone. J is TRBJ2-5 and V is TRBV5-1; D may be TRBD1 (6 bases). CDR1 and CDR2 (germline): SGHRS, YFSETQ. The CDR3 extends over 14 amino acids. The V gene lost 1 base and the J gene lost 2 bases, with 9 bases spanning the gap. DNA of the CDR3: TGCGCCAGCAGCTTGCAGGGGTCACAAGAGACCCAGTACTTC. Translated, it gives CASSLQGSQETQYF. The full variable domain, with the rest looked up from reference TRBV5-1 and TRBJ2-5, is KAGVTQTPRYLIKTRGQQVTLSCSPISGHRSVSWYQQTPGQGLQFLFEYFSETQRNKGNFPGRFSGRQFSNSRSEMNVSTLELGDSALYLCASSLQGSQETQYFGPGTRLLVL.

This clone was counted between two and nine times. CDR3 sequence (DNA): TGTGCCAGCAGTGCCGGGTCGGCGAACACCGGGGAGCTGTTTTTT. Residues: CASSAGSANTGELFF. V and J are TRBV6-1 and TRBJ2-2, with D unresolved. CDR3 length: 15 amino acids. Germline CDR1 MNHNS, CDR2 SASEGT. V dropped 4 bases and J dropped 0 bases, with 9 bases sitting between them.

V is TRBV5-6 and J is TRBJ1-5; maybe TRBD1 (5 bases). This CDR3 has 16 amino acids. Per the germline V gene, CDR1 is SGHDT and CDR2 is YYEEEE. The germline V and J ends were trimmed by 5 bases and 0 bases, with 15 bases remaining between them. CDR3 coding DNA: TGTGCCAGCAGTAGACGGACGGGACTTAGCAATCAGCCCCAGCATTTT. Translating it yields CASSRRTGLSNQPQHF.

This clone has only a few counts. This chain's CDR3 is CASSSWGGTYNEQFF. Written as DNA, the CDR3 is TGTGCCAGCAGCTCGTGGGGGGGCACCTACAATGAGCAGTTCTTC. This chain uses TRBV7-3 with TRBJ2-1; a weak D match, TRBD2 (7 bases). CDR1 is SGHTA, CDR2 FQGTGA, per germline. This CDR3 region has 15 residues. V was pared by 4 bases and J by 2 bases, with 12 bases between. The full variable domain, with the rest looked up from reference TRBV7-3 and TRBJ2-1, is GAGVSQTPSNKVTEKGKYVELRCDPISGHTALYWYRQSLGQGPEFLIYFQGTGAADDSGLPNDRFFAVRPEGSVSTLKIQRTERGDSAVYLCASSSWGGTYNEQFFGPGTRLTVL.

CDR3 amino acids: CASSEGTEYNEQFF. The CDR3 DNA sequence: TGCGCCAGCAGTGAGGGGACAGAGTACAATGAGCAGTTCTTC. The V gene is TRBV10-2, the J gene TRBJ2-1; 7 bases are shared with TRBD1. With 2 bases clipped from V and 4 bases from J, the junction kept 2 bases outside the gene matches. CDR1 is WSHSY, CDR2 SAAADI, per germline. This CDR3 has 14 residues.

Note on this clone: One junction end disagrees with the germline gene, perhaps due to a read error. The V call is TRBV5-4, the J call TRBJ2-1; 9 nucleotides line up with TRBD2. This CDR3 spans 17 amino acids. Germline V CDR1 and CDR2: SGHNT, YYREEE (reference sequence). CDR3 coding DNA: TGCGCCAGCAGCCAAGATTTGCGGGGGGGATCCTACAATGAGCAGTTCTTC. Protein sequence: CASSQDLRGGSYNEQFF.